The sequence of this T cell receptor (beta chain) was determined in a study of T cells after yellow fever vaccination (dated by TCRdb to about 2019). As for the study more broadly: Memory subsets (EM, EMRA, CM and Tscm) were sorted on a BD FACS Aria III using CD3, CD45RA, CCR7 and CD95 staining. Libraries from fractions with low cell numbers were prepared with the SMART-Seq v4 Ultra Low Input RNA kit. To follow T-cell clones before and after primary and booster YFV17D yellow fever vaccination, bulk TCR alpha and beta repertoires were sequenced over time. Two healthy male donors, one aged 18 to 30 and one aged 30 to 40 years, made up the cohort. Blood was drawn at multiple timepoints before and after primary and secondary immunization, with bulk PBMC replicates and cell subsets isolated. Sorting of memory subsets took place on days 0, 15 and 45 and at 18 months after primary vaccination, as well as on days 0, 15 and 45 after the 30-year booster.

Read against the paper, the sample's treatment or condition label means: live attenuated yellow fever vaccine strain. PBMCs were isolated from peripheral blood using a standard Ficoll-Paque protocol. RNA from sorted memory subsets was extracted with the RNeasy Micro Kit. This clonotype was picked up many times. No quality values exist for individual bases; no much larger clone is one base distant. From a lookup of the germline V gene, CDR1 and CDR2 are MGHDK and SYGVNS. From the cysteine up to the phenylalanine, the CDR3 has a length of 14 residues. Left in the record is the CDR3 DNA by itself, 42 bases read in frame from the first base. V loses 3 bases, J loses 2 bases, and the germline ends lie 10 bases apart. This sample was sequenced with an Illumina NovaSeq 6000. TCR cDNA was synthesized by 5'RACE template switching, through which a universal primer site and unique molecular identifiers were introduced. Priming of cDNA synthesis was performed from both the TCR alpha and TCR beta constant segments. Library amplification used two PCR steps, and the second PCR step added sample barcodes and sequencing adapters. Sequencing of libraries was done on Illumina HiSeq 2500 (2x100 bp) or NovaSeq (2x150 bp). As for the authors' bioinformatics: Reads were demultiplexed and collapsed into UMI consensus sequences with MIGEC, and V(D)J alignment was performed with MiXCR. Clonotypes responding to the vaccine were identified with edgeR on replicate PBMC samples, with the criteria of FDR below 0.01 and a log2 fold change above 5 up to day 15. Each bulk clonotype received a CD4 or CD8 identity based on whether the sequenced CD4 or CD8 repertoire contained that clonotype at higher abundance. To estimate how each clone was distributed across memory phenotypes, clonotype frequencies in memory subsets were weighted by FACS-sorted cell numbers. Clones were called with MiXCR by TCRdb after fastp trimmed the public reads at Q25, and only in-frame beta chains were retained. Every entry covers one CDR3 protein and lists the most common genes and DNA from its rows. TCRdb, not the original authors, processed these V and J calls. The sample contains 27,000 or so distinct CDR3 sequences, 4% to 5% of them found a single time. The top ten clonotypes cover 35% to 45% of the sample.

Paper-wide results and their limitations: Only a couple of donors were included in the study, so the extent to which the findings can be generalized is limited. A small share of clonotypes was detected in both CD4 and CD8 compartments, with the overlap likely arising from convergent recombination. In the sorted memory subsets on day 0, nearly all vaccine-responding clonotypes were below the level of detection. The secondary T-cell response was found to be weaker but faster than the primary response, with a peak reached on day 5 rather than on day 15. Computational filtering was needed because FACS-sorted repertoires could contain abundant contaminating clonotypes from the bulk population. After the booster, most of the clones that had expanded following primary vaccination were detected again (roughly 97% of CD4 and roughly nine tenths of CD8), which suggests that memory was broadly maintained.

The input for sequencing was PBMCs, either bulk or a sorted T-cell subset (CD4+, CD8+, memory, or dextramer-sorted; not recorded which), taken on the day of the yellow fever booster vaccination. In this chain, TRBV25-1 is recombined with TRBJ1-1; there is no confident call for the D gene. The source of this sequence is a man between 18 and 29 years old who received the YFV17D yellow fever vaccine. The CDR3 corresponds to CASSDGPGNTEAFF. The DNA sequence follows: TGTGCCAGCAGTGACGGCCCGGGTAACACTGAAGCTTTCTTT.